These 14 T cell receptor beta chains were all obtained from the same sample, sequenced in a study of shared clonotypes between healthy human individuals. Clones were sequenced by immunoSEQ multiplex PCR, and TCRdb holds only the in-frame ones, with some missing. The repertoire holds hundreds of thousands of clones, with around 90% as singletons. Sequencing was done on a sample of memory CD8+ T cells sorted from blood. Subset reported: CD45RO+ cells pooled with CCR7-negative TemRA cells. The receptors shown here come from a man aged 18 to 29 in good health.

This chain links TRBV27 with TRBJ2-3, with D uncertain. The CDR3 sequence is 14 residues long. V shed 6 bases and J shed 2 bases, with 12 bases lying between them. Germline V gene lookup returns CDR1 MNHEY and CDR2 SMNVEV (reference sequence). The CDR3 is CASSLTGPTDTQYF. CDR3 DNA: TGTGCCAGCAGCCTAACGGGCCCCACAGATACGCAGTATTTT.

The chain is built from TRBV7-2 and TRBJ2-7; 15 positions agree with TRBD2. Germline assignment: CDR1 SGHTA and CDR2 FQGNSA. The CDR3 totals 19 residues. The J segment lost 4 bases and the V segment lost 4 bases, leaving 14 bases of the junction unmatched. CDR3 DNA sequence: TGTGCCAGCAGCTCCCCGGGGACTAGCGGGGGGTACGGGTTATACGAGCAGTACTTC. It codes for CASSSPGTSGGYGLYEQYF.

There are a few counts of this clone. The rearrangement joins TRBV7-2 to TRBJ2-1; D not resolved. This CDR3 region has 15 residues. Germline CDR1 and CDR2: SGHTA and FQGNSA. V shed 5 bases and J shed 6 bases, with 17 bases lying between them. CDR3 DNA: TGTGCCAGCAGCGCCTCGGGCTCCGGTCTCAATGAGCAGTTCTTC. Translation: CASSASGSGLNEQFF.

The chain links TRBV9 to TRBJ1-4; perhaps TRBD1 as D (5 bases). Trimming cost V 4 bases and J 0 bases, with 10 bases left between them. The germline V gene encodes CDR1 SGDLS and CDR2 YYNGEE. CDR3 size: 15 residues. This CDR3 reads CASSITGATNEKLFF. The CDR3 DNA reads TGTGCCAGCAGCATCACGGGGGCAACTAATGAAAAACTGTTTTTT.

V gene TRBV4-1 combines with J gene TRBJ1-1; D remains ambiguous. Germline V lookup: CDR1 MGHRA, CDR2 YSYEKL. The CDR3 extends over 16 amino acids. V lost 1 base and J 0 bases, leaving 12 bases between the germline ends. For the CDR3, the DNA is TGCGCCAGCAGCCAAGTCCCGGGCAGCATGAACACTGAAGCTTTCTTT. This translates into CASSQVPGSMNTEAFF.

The chain uses TRBV27 and TRBJ2-5; 9 positions match TRBD1. The CDR3 is 16 residues long. Germline V gives CDR1 MNHEY, CDR2 SMNVEV (reference sequence). The ends lost 5 bases at V and 3 bases at J; junction bases unmatched: 10. CDR3 region: CASSRFPTGGEETQYF. The CDR3 region has the DNA TGTGCCAGCAGTCGTTTCCCGACAGGGGGGGAAGAGACCCAGTACTTC.

CDR3 sequence (DNA): TGCAGCGTTCAGGGACAGGGGTCGTCCTACGAGCAGTACTTC. As protein: CSVQGQGSSYEQYF. J is TRBJ2-7 and V is TRBV29-1, with 10 bases lining up with TRBD1. Germline CDR1 is SQVTM and CDR2 is ANQGSEA. The J segment lost 1 base and the V segment lost 5 bases, leaving 5 bases of the junction unmatched. This CDR3 has 14 amino acids.

V is TRBV30 and J is TRBJ1-5; no definite D call. The CDR3 runs 14 residues. Germline V CDR1 and CDR2: GTSNPN, SVGIG (reference sequence). Trimming removed 5 bases at V and 3 bases at J, with 14 bases between. CDR3 nucleotides: TGTGCCTGGGGAGGGAGACACGTCAATCAGCCCCAGCATTTT. Encoded protein: CAWGGRHVNQPQHF.

This chain connects TRBV27 to TRBJ2-1; tentatively, D is TRBD2 (6 bases). The length of the CDR3 is 16 residues. The V end was cut by 4 bases, the J end by 0 bases, with 13 bases between. Per the germline V gene, CDR1 is MNHEY and CDR2 is SMNVEV (reference sequence). The CDR3 nucleotides are TGTGCCAGCAGTTCTCGGGCGGGGAGCTCCTACAATGAGCAGTTCTTC. Translation: CASSSRAGSSYNEQFF.

Comment on this clone: Being one base from a much bigger clone, this may be a read error. This specimen includes other DNA sequences encoding the same CDR3. The gene calls are TRBV11-2 and TRBJ2-3; the D is unclear. The CDR3 has 12 amino acids. CDR1 SGHAT and CDR2 FQNNGV come from the germline V gene. V lost 5 bases and J lost 2, with 5 bases in between. CDR3 protein: CASSPPTDTQYF. The CDR3 nucleotides are TGTGCCAGCAGCCCCCCCACAGATACGCAGTATTTT.

The J gene is TRBJ1-1, the V gene TRBV6-4; no clear D gene. CDR3 length: 15 amino acids. The V and J ends lost 0 bases and 6 bases respectively, with 14 bases between them. The germline V gene has CDR1 MRHNA and CDR2 SNTAGT. CDR3 protein: CASSDSADSLAEAFF. CDR3 DNA: TGTGCCAGCAGTGACTCAGCAGACTCCCTGGCTGAAGCTTTCTTT.

This clone was detected once. The chain joins TRBV19 to TRBJ2-7; TRBD1 agrees at 11 bases. The V gene end was trimmed by 0 bases and the J gene end by 4 bases; junction bases not matched to a gene: 2. CDR1 and CDR2 (germline): LNHDA, SQIVND (reference sequence). CDR3 size: 15 residues. CDR3 coding DNA: TGTGCCAGTAGTATAGAAGGGGACAGGGGGTACGAGCAGTACTTC. Translating it yields CASSIEGDRGYEQYF.

This chain links TRBV10-2 with TRBJ2-7; no reliable D call. The V and J ends lost 2 bases and 9 bases respectively, with 8 bases between them. This CDR3 spans 11 amino acids. Germline-derived CDR1 and CDR2 are WSHSY and SAAADI. The CDR3 nucleotides read TGCGCCAGCAGTGAGGGAACGGGGCAGTACTTC. This translates into CASSEGTGQYF.

The chain joins TRBV27 to TRBJ2-1; 7 positions agree with TRBD1. Germline V CDR1 and CDR2: MNHEY, SMNVEV (reference sequence). Trimming at V came to 5 bases and at J to 2 bases, leaving 12 bases not matched to a gene. This CDR3 is built from 17 residues. The CDR3 DNA reads as TGTGCCAGCAGTGGTGGGACAGTTCCGGGACCCTACAATGAGCAGTTCTTC. Translating gives CASSGGTVPGPYNEQFF.